The next 16 T cell receptor beta chains were all read from a single sample in a study of cytomegalovirus exposure and HLA in healthy donors. The PCR contained 60 Vbeta and 13 Jbeta primers. Data came from immunoSEQ multiplex PCR; TCRdb stores just in-frame clones and leaves some out. The sample lists some 110,000 clones, approximately 58% occurring once. Input material: PBMCs. The receptors originated from a woman in her thirties in good health and CMV-seronegative.

V is TRBV5-4 and J is TRBJ1-2, with D maybe TRBD1 (5 bases). Germline CDR1 reads SGHNT; CDR2 reads YYREEE (reference sequence). The germline V and J ends were trimmed by 0 bases and 7 bases, with 13 bases remaining between them. CDR3 size: 14 residues. This CDR3 is CASSLAIRGGGYTF. The CDR3 DNA sequence: TGTGCCAGCAGCTTGGCCATCCGCGGGGGTGGCTACACCTTC. Supplemented by reference TRBV5-4 and TRBJ1-2, the full variable domain reads ETGVTQSPTHLIKTRGQQVTLRCSSQSGHNTVSWYQQALGQGPQFIFQYYREEENGRGNFPPRFSGLQFPNYSSELNVNALELDDSALYLCASSLAIRGGGYTFGSGTRLTVV.

This chain connects TRBV7-9 to TRBJ2-1; D may be TRBD2 (6 bases). This CDR3 spans 16 amino acids. V lost 2 bases, J lost 9 bases, and 20 bases lay in between. Germline CDR1 SEHNR, CDR2 FQNEAQ (reference sequence). CDR3: CASSLYRVGSSAEQFF. The CDR3 bases are TGTGCCAGCAGCTTATACCGGGTCGGGAGCTCGGCTGAGCAGTTCTTC.

Of note for this clone: An end of the junction does not agree with germline; a read error may underlie this. The chain joins TRBV7-8 to TRBJ2-7; 8 bases agree with TRBD1. Per the germline V gene, CDR1 is SGHVS and CDR2 is FQNEAQ. The CDR3 has 13 residues. For the CDR3, the DNA is TGTGCCAGCAGCACCCGCTACGGGACAGGCGAACACTTC. It encodes CASSTRYGTGEHF.

This clone was found once. This chain connects TRBV11-3 to TRBJ2-1; D gene ambiguous. V lost 1 base, J lost 3 bases, and 4 bases lay in between. This CDR3 has 13 amino acids. CDR1 is SGHNT, CDR2 YENEEA, per germline. CDR3 protein: CASSLGGYNEQFF. CDR3 nucleotide sequence: TGTGCCAGCAGCTTAGGCGGCTACAATGAGCAGTTCTTC.

The J gene is TRBJ2-1, the V gene TRBV18, with D possibly matching TRBD2 (6 bases). CDR1 is KGHSH and CDR2 is LQKENI in the germline V gene. Trimming removed 3 bases from V and 3 bases from J, with 15 bases in between. This CDR3 is built from 16 residues. CDR3 coding DNA: TGTGCCAGCTCACCGCCCGGGACTCAGTTCTACAATGAGCAGTTCTTC. It is translated as CASSPPGTQFYNEQFF.

This clone was seen only a few times. The chain carries TRBV28 and TRBJ1-1, with TRBD1 identical over 8 bases. The J segment lost 6 bases and the V segment lost 3 bases, leaving 6 bases of the junction unmatched. CDR1 and CDR2 (germline): MDHEN, SYDVKM. The CDR3 has 14 amino acids. The CDR3 coding sequence is TGTGCCAGCAGTTTTGGACAGGGCGGGTCTGAAGCTTTCTTT. It yields the protein CASSFGQGGSEAFF.

The V and J genes are TRBV19 and TRBJ1-6; no definite D call. Trimming cost V 3 bases and J 6 bases, with 12 bases left between them. CDR3 length: 15 residues. Germline CDR1 LNHDA, CDR2 SQIVND (reference sequence). In nucleotides, the CDR3 is TGTGCCAGTAGTATCCGGGATCCCTTTAATTCACCCCTCCACTTT. This encodes CASSIRDPFNSPLHF.

The genes are TRBV5-1 and TRBJ1-6; D gene ambiguous. There are 17 residues in the CDR3. Looked up from germline, CDR1 is SGHRS and CDR2 is YFSETQ. Trimming cost V 1 base and J 0 bases, with 11 bases left between them. This CDR3 reads CASSLQSTSSYNSPLHF. The CDR3 nucleotides read TGCGCCAGCAGCTTGCAGTCAACCAGCTCCTATAATTCACCCCTCCACTTT. The full variable domain, in which reference TRBV5-1 and TRBJ1-6 provide the parts outside the CDR3, is KAGVTQTPRYLIKTRGQQVTLSCSPISGHRSVSWYQQTPGQGLQFLFEYFSETQRNKGNFPGRFSGRQFSNSRSEMNVSTLELGDSALYLCASSLQSTSSYNSPLHFGNGTRLTVT.

The chain combines TRBV19 with TRBJ2-3; the D gene is possibly TRBD1 (6 bases). CDR1 is LNHDA and CDR2 is SQIVND in the germline V gene (reference sequence). V was trimmed by 4 bases and J by 2 bases, leaving 13 bases between them. The CDR3 is 15 residues long. The chain's CDR3 is CASSTRTDFTDTQYF. The CDR3 DNA reads TGTGCCAGTAGTACCCGGACAGATTTCACAGATACGCAGTATTTT.

CDR3 in amino acids: CASSAHAGQPYGYTF. As DNA, the CDR3 is TGTGCCAGCAGTGCACACGCCGGACAGCCTTATGGCTACACCTTC. The chain is built from TRBV25-1 and TRBJ1-2; maybe TRBD1 (6 bases). Germline values: CDR1 MGHDK, CDR2 SYGVNS. Between the trimmed V and J ends, which lost 4 bases and 5 bases, there was a span of 17 bases. The CDR3 length is 15 residues.

There are a few counts of this clone. J is TRBJ2-7 and V is TRBV7-9, with a tentative D call TRBD1 (6 bases). V lost 1 base and J 5 bases, leaving 12 bases between the germline ends. In germline, CDR1 is SEHNR, CDR2 FQNEAQ (reference sequence). This CDR3 region has 14 residues. This chain's CDR3 is CASSLGQGLNEQYF. Here the CDR3 DNA reads TGTGCCAGCAGCTTAGGGCAGGGGCTAAACGAGCAGTACTTC. Supplemented by reference TRBV7-9 and TRBJ2-7, the full variable domain reads DTGVSQNPRHKITKRGQNVTFRCDPISEHNRLYWYRQTLGQGPEFLTYFQNEAQLEKSRLLSDRFSAERPKGSFSTLEIQRTEQGDSAMYLCASSLGQGLNEQYFGPGTRLTVT.

This clone has only a few counts. The chain combines TRBV4-3 with TRBJ1-1; D unclear. The CDR3 runs 15 residues. Germline lookup yields CDR1 LGHNA and CDR2 YSLEER. V shed 1 base and J shed 0 bases, with 9 bases lying between them. The CDR3 sequence is CASSQAGNMNTEAFF. The CDR3 nucleotides read TGCGCCAGCAGCCAAGCGGGAAACATGAACACTGAAGCTTTCTTT.

The chain has TRBV5-8 and TRBJ2-7, with 8 bases lining up with TRBD1. Germline trimming cut 4 bases from V and 3 bases from J; bases unmatched to any gene: 6. The CDR3 is 14 amino acids. Germline V lookup: CDR1 SGHTS, CDR2 YDEGEE. CDR3 sequence reads: CASSPQGADYEQYF. The CDR3 nucleotides read TGTGCCAGCAGCCCCCAGGGGGCGGACTACGAGCAGTACTTC.

This chain uses TRBV7-3 with TRBJ2-7; possible D gene TRBD2, 5 bases. Trimming stripped 0 bases from V and 5 bases from J, with 8 bases between. Germline V gene sequence: CDR1 SGHTA, CDR2 FQGTGA. The CDR3 sequence is 13 residues long. The CDR3 loop reads CASSLTRRDEQYF. The CDR3 DNA sequence: TGTGCCAGCAGCTTAACCCGGCGGGACGAGCAGTACTTC.

The chain links TRBV27 to TRBJ2-5, with D possibly TRBD2 on 6 matching bases. In germline, CDR1 is MNHEY, CDR2 SMNVEV (reference sequence). The length of the CDR3 is 14 residues. V shed 8 bases and J shed 1 base, with 14 bases lying between them. In nucleotides, the CDR3 is TGTGCCAGCGCGGGCGGGGCGGTCCAAGAGACCCAGTACTTC. Translated: CASAGGAVQETQYF.

The V call is TRBV2, the J call TRBJ2-1; 10 positions match TRBD2. From germline, CDR1 is SNHLY and CDR2 FYNNEI. V lost 4 bases, J lost 8 bases, and 5 bases stayed unmatched. This CDR3 is 14 amino acids long. CDR3 amino acids: CASSASGSIHEQFF. In nucleotides, the CDR3 is TGTGCCAGCAGTGCTAGCGGGAGTATCCATGAGCAGTTCTTC. The full variable domain, in which reference TRBV2 and TRBJ2-1 provide the parts outside the CDR3, is EPEVTQTPSHQVTQMGQEVILRCVPISNHLYFYWYRQILGQKVEFLVSFYNNEISEKSEIFDDQFSVERPDGSNFTLKIRSTKLEDSAMYFCASSASGSIHEQFFGPGTRLTVL.